This is a list of T cell receptor beta chains from one sample in a study of STAT5B mutations in CD4+ large granular lymphocyte leukemia. The data were produced by immunoSEQ multiplex PCR, yet TCRdb's version contains in-frame clones alone and is incomplete. The sample lists around 23,000 clones; over 80% were seen once. Sequenced material: CD4+ T cells from blood buffy coats. The receptors here all came from a human donor in good health. The CDR3 runs from the conserved cysteine through the conserved F or W. D genes are given only for firm matches. Rows give clone size only sometimes, using once, few, many, or a class for an expanded clone.

>TRBV6-1|TRBJ2-4|TRBD2|NA
CASSEGGTSIAKNIQYF
TGTGCCAGCAGTGAAGGGGGGACTAGCATAGCCAAAAACATTCAGTACTTC
>TRBV10-3|TRBJ2-3|NA|NA
CAIGSTDTQYF
TGTGCCATCGGTAGCACAGATACGCAGTATTTT
>TRBV28|TRBJ2-7|NA|NA
CASSSPSSSYEQYF
TGTGCCAGCAGTTCCCCCTCCTCCTCCTACGAGCAGTACTTC
>TRBV28|TRBJ1-2|NA|NA
CAIGREYGYTF
TGTGCCATTGGCAGGGAGTATGGCTACACCTTC
>TRBV18|TRBJ1-5|TRBD1|few
CASSPRDRGQGQPQHF
TGTGCCAGCTCACCGCGAGACAGGGGGCAAGGCCAGCCCCAGCATTTT
>TRBV19|TRBJ2-7|NA|NA
CASSPRQDYEQYF
TGTGCCAGTAGTCCGCGACAGGACTACGAGCAGTACTTC
>TRBV2|TRBJ2-1|TRBD2|NA
CASSSAGDNEQFF
TGTGCCAGCAGTTCAGCGGGAGACAATGAGCAGTTCTTC
>TRBV19|TRBJ1-4|TRBD1|NA
CASKGQVYSSMDEKLFF
TGTGCCAGTAAGGGACAGGTGTACTCCAGTATGGATGAAAAACTGTTTTTT
>TRBV7-9|TRBJ2-5|NA|NA
CASSLAGSQYHQETQYF
TGTGCCAGCAGCTTAGCGGGCAGCCAATACCACCAAGAGACCCAGTACTTC
>TRBV5-1|TRBJ2-7|TRBD1|NA
CASTPLETGSYEQYF
TGCGCCAGCACCCCGTTGGAGACAGGGTCCTACGAGCAGTACTTC
>TRBV19|TRBJ2-5|NA|NA
CATSDEYQETQYF
TGTGCCACCTCCGATGAGTACCAAGAGACCCAGTACTTC
>TRBV19|TRBJ1-2|TRBD1|NA
CASSPGTEANYGYTF
TGTGCCAGTAGTCCAGGGACAGAAGCTAACTATGGCTACACCTTC
>TRBV6-1|TRBJ1-2|NA|NA
CASSEGSAYYGYTF
TGTGCCAGCAGTGAAGGTTCAGCCTACTATGGCTACACCTTC
>TRBV7-7|TRBJ2-5|NA|NA
CASSQVGERETQYF
TGTGCCAGCAGCCAGGTGGGGGAGCGGGAGACCCAGTACTTC
>TRBV10-3|TRBJ2-7|TRBD2|NA
CAISVERELGEQYF
TGTGCCATCAGTGTGGAGCGGGAGTTGGGCGAGCAGTACTTC
>TRBV6-1|TRBJ2-3|TRBD2|NA
CASSDLAGDSTDTQYF
TGTGCCAGCAGTGATCTAGCGGGGGATAGCACAGATACGCAGTATTTT
>TRBV5-5|TRBJ2-3|NA|NA
CASSLVPLGADTQYF
TGTGCCAGCAGCTTGGTTCCGCTAGGGGCAGATACGCAGTATTTT
>TRBV5-4|TRBJ1-3|NA|once
CASSLEAADTIYF
TGTGCCAGCAGCTTGGAGGCAGCGGACACCATATATTTT
>TRBV6-5|TRBJ2-7|TRBD1|NA
CASRRTGTSYEQYF
TGTGCCAGCAGACGGACAGGCACTTCCTACGAGCAGTACTTC
>TRBV30|TRBJ2-5|NA|NA
CAWTGRQTQYF
TGTGCCTGGACAGGGAGACAGACCCAGTACTTC
>TRBV7-2|TRBJ1-6|NA|NA
CASSRESLASPLHF
TGTGCCAGCAGCCGAGAAAGCCTAGCCTCACCCCTCCACTTT
>TRBV9|TRBJ1-6|NA|NA
CASRATASSYNSPLHF
TGTGCCAGCAGAGCAACAGCAAGCTCCTATAATTCACCCCTCCACTTT
>TRBV4-2|TRBJ1-6|TRBD1|few
CASSQEGQGGSPLHF
TGTGCCAGCAGCCAAGAGGGTCAGGGGGGTTCACCCCTCCACTTT
>TRBV27|TRBJ2-7|TRBD1|NA
CASSFLQGTSSAYEQYF
TGTGCCAGCAGTTTTTTACAGGGGACCTCCTCAGCCTACGAGCAGTACTTC
>TRBV4-2|TRBJ1-5|NA|NA
CASSQYRFFAPKGNQPQHF
TGTGCCAGCAGCCAATATAGATTTTTCGCCCCCAAGGGCAATCAGCCCCAGCATTTT
>TRBV4-1|TRBJ1-2|TRBD1|NA
CASSRLGQDTNYGYTF
TGCGCCAGCAGCCGTCTCGGACAGGATACTAACTATGGCTACACCTTC
>TRBV13|TRBJ2-7|TRBD2|NA
CASSLRGLAGGYEQYF
TGTGCCAGCAGCCTGAGAGGTCTAGCGGGGGGCTACGAGCAGTACTTC
>TRBV29-1|TRBJ2-1|TRBD2|NA
CSVGGGLGYNEQFF
TGCAGCGTCGGGGGAGGGTTGGGATACAATGAGCAGTTCTTC
>TRBV5-5|TRBJ1-2|NA|once
CASSFGDGYGYTF
TGTGCCAGCAGCTTTGGAGACGGCTATGGCTACACCTTC
>TRBV18|TRBJ2-1|NA|NA
CASSLMVSGSDRDEQFF
TGTGCCAGCTCACTGATGGTCTCGGGGTCCGACCGCGATGAGCAGTTCTTC
>TRBV11-3|TRBJ2-1|TRBD2|NA
CASSRTSFDNEQFF
TGTGCCAGCAGCCGGACTAGCTTCGACAATGAGCAGTTCTTC